Given below is one T cell receptor beta chain in context. In the authors' methods: By means of reference gene primer amplification, nucleated cell counts were estimated. Sequencing was performed with immunoSEQ multiplex PCR; in TCRdb, only in-frame clones are kept and a portion is missing. V and J calls and clone size are copied from that table; D and trimming were computed from the DNA. Among 150,000 to 250,000 clones listed, approximately 94% were seen once. The sample is drawn from a study of blood T cell repertoires in COVID-19. Study information: COVID-19 samples from acute and convalescent phases originated in the United States, Italy and Spain. Sample material is recorded as cDNA or gDNA derived from T cells, B-cell-depleted T cells, or PBMCs.

The ends were cut back, 4 bases at V and 6 bases at J, with 8 bases in the middle. The CDR3 runs to 11 residues. CDR1 and CDR2 (germline): GTSNPN, SVGIG (reference sequence). Seattle participants joined during active infection and were tracked over time. The TCR comes from a man younger than 45 with COVID-19, enrolled during active disease. The chain employs TRBV30 and TRBJ2-3; D unresolved. Specimen: peripheral blood. CDR3: CAWTFVDTQYF. CDR3 DNA: TGTGCCTGGACGTTTGTGGATACGCAGTATTTT.